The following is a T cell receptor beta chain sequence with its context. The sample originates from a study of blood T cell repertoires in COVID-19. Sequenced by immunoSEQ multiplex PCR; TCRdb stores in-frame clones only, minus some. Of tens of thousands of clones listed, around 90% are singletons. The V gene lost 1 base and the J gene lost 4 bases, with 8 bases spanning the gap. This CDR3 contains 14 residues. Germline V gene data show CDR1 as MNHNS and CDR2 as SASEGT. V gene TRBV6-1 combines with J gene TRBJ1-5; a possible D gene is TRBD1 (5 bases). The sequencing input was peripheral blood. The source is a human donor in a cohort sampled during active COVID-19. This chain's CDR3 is CASSEGAGNQPQHF. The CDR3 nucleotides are TGTGCCAGCAGTGAAGGGGCAGGGAATCAGCCCCAGCATTTT.